This passage covers 8 T cell receptor beta chains from one sample sequenced in a study of blood T cell repertoires in COVID-19 (dated by TCRdb to 2019 to 2021). Libraries were made using the immunoSEQ multiplex PCR assay. As stored in TCRdb, this immuneACCESS dataset retains in-frame rearrangements with V and J assigned. A fraction of the clones does not appear; measured against another copy, unresolved V genes explain less than half of the discrepancy, and the remainder lacks a known reason. In all, the sample holds 85,000 to 120,000 clones, and 60% to 85% of those were seen once. Clones ranked in the top ten supply 5% to 7.5% of the sample. Material: peripheral blood. Every receptor here comes from an elderly man with COVID-19, enrolled during active disease.

This sequence joins TRBV25-1 and TRBJ1-2; 10 nucleotides match TRBD1. CDR3 length: 17 residues. V shed 4 bases and J 1 base; nucleotides not matched to a gene: 9. Germline V gives CDR1 MGHDK, CDR2 SYGVNS. This chain's CDR3 is CASSVGLGQGNNYGYTF. CDR3 bases: TGTGCCAGCAGTGTGGGCCTGGGACAGGGGAATAACTATGGCTACACCTTC.

The V call is TRBV4-2, the J call TRBJ1-2; 8 positions match TRBD1. With 1 base clipped from V and 4 bases from J, the junction kept 5 bases outside the gene matches. CDR1 and CDR2 from the germline V gene are LGHNA and YNFKEQ. The CDR3 loop spans 15 amino acids. In DNA, the CDR3 is TGTGCCAGCAGCCAAGTATCAGGGGGCGGCTATGGCTACACCTTC. It yields the protein CASSQVSGGGYGYTF.

In this sample, this clone turned up a few times. J is TRBJ1-3 and V is TRBV18; TRBD1 is a possible D gene (6 bases). V lost 5 bases and J lost 0, with 11 bases in between. The germline V gene has CDR1 KGHSH and CDR2 LQKENI. The CDR3 runs 15 residues. CDR3 coding DNA: TGTGCCAGCTCAGCGGACAGAGCCTCTGGAAACACCATATATTTT. It encodes CASSADRASGNTIYF.

This chain joins TRBV7-9 and TRBJ2-7, with D possibly TRBD1 on 5 matching bases. The V end lost 1 base, the J end lost 2 bases, and 9 bases lay between the germline ends. The CDR3 covers 14 residues. Germline CDR1 SEHNR, CDR2 FQNEAQ (reference sequence). CDR3 coding DNA: TGTGCCAGCAGCTTAGACACAGGTCCCTACGAGCAGTACTTC. It specifies CASSLDTGPYEQYF. The entire variable domain, with the rest obtained from reference TRBV7-9 and TRBJ2-7, is as follows: DTGVSQNPRHKITKRGQNVTFRCDPISEHNRLYWYRQTLGQGPEFLTYFQNEAQLEKSRLLSDRFSAERPKGSFSTLEIQRTEQGDSAMYLCASSLDTGPYEQYFGPGTRLTVT.

The chain employs TRBV5-4 and TRBJ1-3; 7 bases agree with TRBD1. CDR3 length: 16 residues. Germline CDR1 is SGHNT and CDR2 is YYREEE (reference sequence). The V and J ends lost 4 bases and 0 bases, in that order; junction bases with no gene match: 7. The CDR3 loop reads CASSPGQSISGNTIYF. The CDR3 region has the DNA TGTGCCAGCAGCCCGGGACAGAGCATCTCTGGAAACACCATATATTTT.

The chain has TRBV3-1 (or the pseudogene TRBV3-2) and TRBJ2-7, with D hard to call. The CDR3 has 15 amino acids. Between the trimmed V and J ends, which lost 1 base and 5 bases, there was a span of 15 bases. Germline CDR1 is LGHDT and CDR2 is YNNKEL (reference sequence). In DNA, the CDR3 is TGTGCCAGCAGCCAAGGCCCCCGACTCGCCCACGAGCAGTACTTC. It yields the protein CASSQGPRLAHEQYF.

V and J are TRBV6-5 and TRBJ2-7; D is perhaps TRBD2 (5 bases). V was cut by 2 bases and J by 5 bases, with 16 bases left in between. Germline CDR1 and CDR2: MNHEY and SVGAGI. The CDR3 loop spans 15 amino acids. CDR3 residues: CASSYGGLSPDEQYF. CDR3 nucleotides: TGTGCCAGCAGTTACGGCGGACTCTCTCCGGACGAGCAGTACTTC.

The genes are TRBV5-6 and TRBJ2-7; no reliable D call. The CDR3 is made up of 12 amino acids. Germline CDR1 is SGHDT and CDR2 is YYEEEE. V was trimmed by 4 bases and J by 5 bases, leaving 10 bases between them. The CDR3 is CASSVVSDEQYF. CDR3 in DNA: TGTGCCAGCAGCGTGGTCAGTGACGAGCAGTACTTC.